The 20 T cell receptor beta chains listed next were all sequenced from one sample in a study of T cell repertoires in cytomegalovirus infection. TCRdb reprocessed the reads with MiXCR, giving one entry per CDR3 protein. Here the sample spans about 230,000 distinct CDR3 sequences, roughly 22% being singletons. The sequenced sample was CD8+ T cells from PBMCs. Every receptor here comes from a human donor in good health (CMV status not recorded). Some clones in this sample may be carry-over from other donors' samples.

The chain has TRBV7-9 and TRBJ2-7; 10 bases agree with TRBD2. J gave up 2 bases and V 8 bases, and 12 bases lay outside the gene matches. Per the germline V gene, CDR1 is SEHNR and CDR2 is FQNEAQ (reference sequence). The CDR3 is 16 amino acids. The CDR3 here is CASGPAASGGAYEQYF. CDR3 coding DNA: TGTGCCAGCGGCCCGGCGGCTAGCGGGGGTGCCTACGAGCAGTACTTC.

DNA for the CDR3: TGTGCCAGCGAAGGGGGCTTGCTCGACTACGAGCAGTACTTC. Translating it yields CASEGGLLDYEQYF. The chain carries TRBV28 and TRBJ2-7; the match to TRBD1 covers 7 bases. The CDR3 loop spans 14 amino acids. Germline V gene sequence: CDR1 MDHEN, CDR2 SYDVKM. The V and J ends lost 8 bases and 3 bases, in that order; junction bases with no gene match: 10.

This clonotype was recorded a few times. J is TRBJ2-7 and V is TRBV6-6; the D is unclear. Trimming shortened V by 2 bases and J by 4 bases, and 6 bases separated the two germline ends. The germline CDR1 and CDR2 sequences are MNHNY and SVGAGI (reference sequence). This CDR3 is built from 12 residues. CDR3 nucleotides: TGTGCCAGCAGTTACAAAGAATACGAGCAGTACTTC. It is translated as CASSYKEYEQYF.

This clonotype was counted many times. The chain has TRBV14 and TRBJ1-6; D is undetermined. V lost 2 bases, J lost 8 bases, and 10 bases lay in between. This CDR3 is 14 amino acids long. From germline, CDR1 is SGHDN and CDR2 FVKESK. CDR3 nucleotides: TGTGCCAGCAGCCAACTCCTCGGGTATTCACCCCTCCACTTT. This codes for CASSQLLGYSPLHF.

V usage is TRBV7-4 and J usage is TRBJ2-3; no clear D gene. The CDR3 is made up of 15 amino acids. Trimming cost V 2 bases and J 1 base, with 10 bases left between them. CDR1 is SGHVT and CDR2 is SQSDAQ in the germline V gene. CDR3 sequence (DNA): TGTGCCAGCAGCTTACCCTTCCAGGGCACAGATACGCAGTATTTT. Its protein is CASSLPFQGTDTQYF.

Only a few counts were recorded for this clonotype. The chain recombines TRBV20-1 with TRBJ2-5; the D is unclear. Germline CDR1 reads DFQATT; CDR2 reads SNEGSKA (reference sequence). This CDR3 has 11 residues. With 0 bases removed from V and 5 bases from J, the gap between germline ends came to 4 bases. CDR3: CSARDRETQYF. The CDR3 DNA is TGCAGTGCTAGAGATCGGGAGACCCAGTACTTC.

The V and J genes are TRBV6-2 or TRBV6-3 and TRBJ1-6, with a tentative D call TRBD1 (5 bases). The CDR3 consists of 15 residues. The germline V and J ends were trimmed by 0 bases and 10 bases, with 13 bases remaining between them. Germline CDR1 and CDR2: MNHEY and SVGEGT. CDR3 amino acids: CASSYSAGEGSPLHF. The CDR3 DNA is TGTGCCAGCAGTTACTCCGCGGGGGAAGGCTCACCCCTCCACTTT.

This clonotype came up a few times. This chain joins TRBV5-4 and TRBJ1-1; TRBD1 might be the D (6 bases). Per the germline V gene, CDR1 is SGHNT and CDR2 is YYREEE (reference sequence). The CDR3 has 14 amino acids. Trimming left V 7 bases short and J 6 bases short, with 19 bases between. CDR3 in amino acids: CASLNPIRGSEAFF. The CDR3 DNA is TGTGCCAGCCTAAATCCTATCAGGGGCTCTGAAGCTTTCTTT.

The J gene is TRBJ2-1, the V gene TRBV24-1; 7 bases are a match to TRBD2. V was pared by 12 bases and J by 0 bases, with 16 bases of the junction left unmatched. The CDR3 is 17 residues long. CDR1 KGHDR and CDR2 SFDVKD come from the germline V gene. CDR3 in DNA: TGTGCCCCCTTTGCTCGAGATGCGGGGGACTCCTACAATGAGCAGTTCTTC. Its protein product is CAPFARDAGDSYNEQFF.

The chain uses TRBV6-6 and TRBJ2-1; D may match TRBD1 or TRBD2 (5 bases each). Germline-derived CDR1 and CDR2 are MNHNY and SVGAGI (reference sequence). The CDR3 loop spans 21 amino acids. V lost 3 bases to trimming and J lost 9 bases, with 36 bases between them. As DNA, the CDR3 is TGTGCCAGCAGTTATTCAACGACTCATCTCAACAAGGGACCTCTAAGGTGTGAGCAGTTCTTC. Amino acids: CASSYSTTHLNKGPLRCEQFF.

This clonotype was seen a few times. The chain combines TRBV27 with TRBJ2-5; D may match TRBD1 or TRBD2 (6 bases each). The CDR3 spans 16 residues. Germline CDR1 reads MNHEY; CDR2 reads SMNVEV (reference sequence). The germline V and J ends were trimmed by 5 bases and 5 bases, with 21 bases remaining between them. The CDR3 DNA reads TGTGCCAGCAGTCCGAGCTGGGGGGCAAACATGGAGACCCAGTACTTC. Its protein product is CASSPSWGANMETQYF.

This clonotype was detected a few times. This chain links TRBV15 with TRBJ1-1; D not resolved. With 0 bases removed from V and 4 bases from J, the gap between germline ends came to 15 bases. There are 16 residues in the CDR3. Germline CDR1 and CDR2: LNHNV and YYDKDF (reference sequence). The DNA of the CDR3 is TGTGCCACCAGCAGAGAACCAATCCCTACGGTCACTGAAGCTTTCTTT. It yields the protein CATSREPIPTVTEAFF.

As regards this clonotype: A read error may explain this, as a much larger clone is one base away. The chain links TRBV5-1 to TRBJ1-1, with D perhaps TRBD1 (5 bases). This CDR3 has 15 amino acids. Trimming removed 4 bases at V and 1 base at J, with 14 bases between. Per germline, CDR1 SGHRS and CDR2 YFSETQ. The CDR3 DNA follows: TGCGCCAGCAGCCCCTACGAGGGGAGGAACACTGAAGCTTTCTTT. It codes for CASSPYEGRNTEAFF.

This clonotype occurred once. This sequence joins TRBV7-6 and TRBJ1-4; D unclear. This CDR3 comprises 13 residues. The germline V gene encodes CDR1 SGHVS and CDR2 FNYEAQ. V was trimmed by 4 bases and J by 10 bases, leaving 13 bases between them. The CDR3 DNA follows: TGTGCCAGCAGCTCCCCTAGGAGTCCAAAACTGTTTTTT. Its translation: CASSSPRSPKLFF. The full variable domain, completed using reference TRBV7-6 and TRBJ1-4, is GAGVSQSPRYKVTKRGQDVALRCDPISGHVSLYWYRQALGQGPEFLTYFNYEAQQDKSGLPNDRFSAERPEGSISTLTIQRTEQRDSAMYRCASSSPRSPKLFFGSGTQLSVL.

This clonotype has at least ten counts. The chain couples TRBV2 to TRBJ2-7, with 9 bases identical to TRBD1. CDR1 and CDR2 from the germline V gene are SNHLY and FYNNEI. V trimming: 6 bases; J trimming: 3 bases; junction bases outside the gene matches: 9. The length of the CDR3 is 15 residues. The CDR3 reads CASRIGTGNIYEQYF. The CDR3 DNA reads TGTGCCAGCAGGATCGGGACAGGGAATATCTACGAGCAGTACTTC. Complete variable domain (other parts from reference TRBV2 and TRBJ2-7): EPEVTQTPSHQVTQMGQEVILRCVPISNHLYFYWYRQILGQKVEFLVSFYNNEISEKSEIFDDQFSVERPDGSNFTLKIRSTKLEDSAMYFCASRIGTGNIYEQYFGPGTRLTVT.

This clonotype was picked up many times. The V gene is TRBV4-2, the J gene TRBJ2-1, with D maybe TRBD1 (6 bases). The CDR3 is made up of 14 amino acids. CDR1 and CDR2 from the germline V gene are LGHNA and YNFKEQ. The ends were cut back, 3 bases at V and 5 bases at J, with 11 bases in the middle. The CDR3 DNA reads as TGTGCCAGCAGCCAGGCCGGGACAAACAATGAGCAGTTCTTC. Residues: CASSQAGTNNEQFF.

This clonotype was detected a few times. V gene TRBV20-1 combines with J gene TRBJ2-7; D may correspond to TRBD1 or TRBD2 (6 bases each). This CDR3 is 13 amino acids long. Germline CDR1 is DFQATT and CDR2 is SNEGSKA (reference sequence). Trimming removed 0 bases at V and 4 bases at J, with 10 bases between. This chain's CDR3 is CSARDQGTYEQYF. CDR3 coding DNA: TGCAGTGCTAGAGACCAGGGGACTTACGAGCAGTACTTC.

This clonotype occurred a few times. This sequence joins TRBV19 and TRBJ2-7; no firm D call. The CDR3 has 13 residues. Germline lookup yields CDR1 LNHDA and CDR2 SQIVND (reference sequence). V lost 2 bases and J lost 3, with 8 bases in between. CDR3 sequence reads: CASSIKGNYEQYF. DNA for the CDR3: TGTGCCAGTAGTATAAAAGGGAACTACGAGCAGTACTTC.

V is TRBV3-1 and J is TRBJ2-7; D is perhaps TRBD1 or TRBD2 (6 bases each). The V gene lost 1 base and the J gene lost 2 bases, with 15 bases spanning the gap. Germline V gives CDR1 LGHDT, CDR2 YNNKEL (reference sequence). The CDR3 is 16 amino acids. The CDR3 DNA sequence: TGTGCCAGCAGCCAAGGCTGGGGGGACACAACCTACGAGCAGTACTTC. Amino acid sequence: CASSQGWGDTTYEQYF.

Concerning this clonotype: This may come from a read error, since a much larger clone is one base off. The rearrangement joins TRBV6-5 to TRBJ2-3; D might be TRBD1 or TRBD2, each matching 5 bases. Germline V lookup: CDR1 MNHEY, CDR2 SVGAGI. The CDR3 has 15 amino acids. V was cut by 7 bases and J by 5 bases, with 19 bases left in between. CDR3 protein: CASTWGPGDKDTQYF. CDR3 in DNA: TGTGCCAGCACCTGGGGACCTGGAGACAAAGATACGCAGTATTTT.